This TCR beta chain is drawn from a study of monozygotic twins with inflammatory bowel disease. From its re-call of the 5' RACE reads, TCRdb lists each CDR3 protein once, without DNA. The sample data list some 450,000 distinct CDR3 sequences. Blood was drawn at under 3 ml per donor. Germline loops: CDR1 MNHEY, CDR2 SVGAGI. The CDR3 length is 13 residues. This sequence was found in a human donor with ulcerative colitis or Crohn's disease, or a healthy co-twin of an affected twin (not recorded which). Sequencing was done on a sample of blood. The chain links TRBV6-5 to TRBJ2-7; the TCRdb call, TRBD1, lacks DNA for checking. The CDR3 loop reads CASSYSKQGEQYF.